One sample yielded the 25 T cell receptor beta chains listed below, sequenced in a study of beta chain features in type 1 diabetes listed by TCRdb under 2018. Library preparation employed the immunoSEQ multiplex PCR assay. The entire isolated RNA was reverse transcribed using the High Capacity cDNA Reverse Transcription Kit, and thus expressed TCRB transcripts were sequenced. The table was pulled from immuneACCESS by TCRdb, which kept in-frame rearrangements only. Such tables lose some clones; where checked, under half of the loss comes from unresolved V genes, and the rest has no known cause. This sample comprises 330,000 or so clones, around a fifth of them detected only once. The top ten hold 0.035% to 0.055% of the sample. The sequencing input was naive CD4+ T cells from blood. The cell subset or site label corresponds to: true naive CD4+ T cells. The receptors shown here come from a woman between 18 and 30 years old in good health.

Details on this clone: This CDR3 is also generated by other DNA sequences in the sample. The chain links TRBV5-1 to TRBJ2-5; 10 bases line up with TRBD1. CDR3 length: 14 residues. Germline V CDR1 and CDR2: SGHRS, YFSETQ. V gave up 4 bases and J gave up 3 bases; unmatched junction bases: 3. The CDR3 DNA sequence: TGCGCCAGCAGCCCCGGGACAGGGGAAGAGACCCAGTACTTC. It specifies CASSPGTGEETQYF.

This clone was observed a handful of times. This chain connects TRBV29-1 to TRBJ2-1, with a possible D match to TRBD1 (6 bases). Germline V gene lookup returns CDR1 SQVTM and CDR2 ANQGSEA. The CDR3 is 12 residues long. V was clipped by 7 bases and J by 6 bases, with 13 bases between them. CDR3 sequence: CSGNKQGNEQFF. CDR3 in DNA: TGCAGCGGGAATAAACAGGGCAATGAGCAGTTCTTC.

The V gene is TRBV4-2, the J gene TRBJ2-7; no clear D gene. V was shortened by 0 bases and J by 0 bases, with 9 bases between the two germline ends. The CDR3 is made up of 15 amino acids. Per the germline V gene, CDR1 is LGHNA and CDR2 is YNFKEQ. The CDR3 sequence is CASSQDYSSSYEQYF. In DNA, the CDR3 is TGTGCCAGCAGCCAAGATTACTCTAGCTCCTACGAGCAGTACTTC.

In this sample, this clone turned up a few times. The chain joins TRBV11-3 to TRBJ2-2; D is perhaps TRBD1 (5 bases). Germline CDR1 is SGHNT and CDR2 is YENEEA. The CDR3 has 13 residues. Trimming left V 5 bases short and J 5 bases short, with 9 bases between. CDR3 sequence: CASSLRVTGELFF. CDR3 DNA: TGTGCCAGCAGCCTCAGGGTTACCGGGGAGCTGTTTTTT.

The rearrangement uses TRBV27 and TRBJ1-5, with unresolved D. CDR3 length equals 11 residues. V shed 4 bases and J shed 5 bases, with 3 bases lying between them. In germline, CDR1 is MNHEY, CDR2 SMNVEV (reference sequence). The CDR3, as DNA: TGTGCCAGCAGTTCTTATCAGCCCCAGCATTTT. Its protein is CASSSYQPQHF.

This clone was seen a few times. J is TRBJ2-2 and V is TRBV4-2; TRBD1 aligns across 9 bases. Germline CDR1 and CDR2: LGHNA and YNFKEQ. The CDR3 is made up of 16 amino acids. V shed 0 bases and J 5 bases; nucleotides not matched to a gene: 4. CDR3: CASSQEGQGRTGELFF. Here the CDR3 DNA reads TGTGCCAGCAGCCAAGAGGGACAGGGACGGACCGGGGAGCTGTTTTTT.

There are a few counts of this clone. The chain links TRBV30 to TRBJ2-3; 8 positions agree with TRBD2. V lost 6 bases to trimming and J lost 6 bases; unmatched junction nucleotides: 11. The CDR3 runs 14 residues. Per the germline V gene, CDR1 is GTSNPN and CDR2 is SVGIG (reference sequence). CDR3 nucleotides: TGTGCCTGTAGCAGCGGGGGTATCGGCGATACGCAGTATTTT. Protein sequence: CACSSGGIGDTQYF.

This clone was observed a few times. The CDR3: CASSPRVGDTEAFF. CDR3 in DNA: TGTGCCAGTAGTCCCCGTGTCGGGGACACTGAAGCTTTCTTT. The rearrangement joins TRBV19 to TRBJ1-1, with D hard to call. The CDR3 runs to 14 residues. The V end lost 5 bases, the J end lost 3 bases, and 13 bases lay between the germline ends. Germline CDR1 and CDR2: LNHDA and SQIVND (reference sequence).

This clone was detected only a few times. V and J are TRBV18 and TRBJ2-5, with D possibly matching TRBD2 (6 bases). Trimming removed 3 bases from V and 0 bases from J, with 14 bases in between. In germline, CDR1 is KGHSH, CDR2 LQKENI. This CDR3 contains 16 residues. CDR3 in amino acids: CASSPNRGTNQETQYF. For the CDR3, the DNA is TGTGCCAGCTCACCTAATCGCGGGACCAACCAAGAGACCCAGTACTTC.

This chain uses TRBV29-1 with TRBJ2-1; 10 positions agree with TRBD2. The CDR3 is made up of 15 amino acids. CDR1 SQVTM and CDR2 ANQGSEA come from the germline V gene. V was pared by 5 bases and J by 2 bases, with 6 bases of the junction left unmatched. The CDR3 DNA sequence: TGCAGCGTTCAAGGACTAGCGGATACCTACAATGAGCAGTTCTTC. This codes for CSVQGLADTYNEQFF.

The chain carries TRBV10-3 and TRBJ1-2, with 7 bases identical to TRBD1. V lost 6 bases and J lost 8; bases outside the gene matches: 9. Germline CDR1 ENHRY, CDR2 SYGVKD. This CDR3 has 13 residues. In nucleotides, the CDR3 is TGTGCCATCAGCTCCGGACAGGCGAGGGGCTACACCTTC. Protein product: CAISSGQARGYTF.

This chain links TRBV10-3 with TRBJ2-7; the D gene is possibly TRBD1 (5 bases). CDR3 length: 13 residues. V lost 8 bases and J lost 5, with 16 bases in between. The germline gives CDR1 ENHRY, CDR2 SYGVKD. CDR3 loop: CAIAASGANEQYF. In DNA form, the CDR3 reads TGTGCCATCGCAGCGTCTGGGGCTAACGAGCAGTACTTC.

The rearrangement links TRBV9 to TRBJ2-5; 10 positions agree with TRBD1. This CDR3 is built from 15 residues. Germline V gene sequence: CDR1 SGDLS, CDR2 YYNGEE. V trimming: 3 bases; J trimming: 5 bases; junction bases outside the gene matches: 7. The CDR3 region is CASSAPGQGRETQYF. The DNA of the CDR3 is TGTGCCAGCAGCGCCCCGGGACAGGGGCGGGAGACCCAGTACTTC.

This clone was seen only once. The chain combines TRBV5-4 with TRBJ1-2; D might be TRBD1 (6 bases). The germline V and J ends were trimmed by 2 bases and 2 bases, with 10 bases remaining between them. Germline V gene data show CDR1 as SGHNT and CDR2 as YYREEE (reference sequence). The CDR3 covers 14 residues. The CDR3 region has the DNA TGTGCCAGCAGCTTCATCAGGGGAAACTATGGCTACACCTTC. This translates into CASSFIRGNYGYTF.

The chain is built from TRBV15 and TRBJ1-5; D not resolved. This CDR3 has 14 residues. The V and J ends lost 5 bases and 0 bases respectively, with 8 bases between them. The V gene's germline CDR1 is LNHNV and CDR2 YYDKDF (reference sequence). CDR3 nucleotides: TGTGCCACCAGCGCATACTTTAGCAATCAGCCCCAGCATTTT. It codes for CATSAYFSNQPQHF.

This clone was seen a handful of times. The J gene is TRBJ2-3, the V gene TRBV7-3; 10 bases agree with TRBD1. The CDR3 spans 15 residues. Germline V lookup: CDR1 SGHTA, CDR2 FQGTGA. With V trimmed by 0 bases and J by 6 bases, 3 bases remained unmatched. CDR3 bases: TGTGCCAGCAGCTTAACGGGGACAGGGGTGGATACGCAGTATTTT. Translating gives CASSLTGTGVDTQYF. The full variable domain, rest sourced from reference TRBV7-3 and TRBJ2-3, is GAGVSQTPSNKVTEKGKYVELRCDPISGHTALYWYRQSLGQGPEFLIYFQGTGAADDSGLPNDRFFAVRPEGSVSTLKIQRTERGDSAVYLCASSLTGTGVDTQYFGPGTRLTVL.

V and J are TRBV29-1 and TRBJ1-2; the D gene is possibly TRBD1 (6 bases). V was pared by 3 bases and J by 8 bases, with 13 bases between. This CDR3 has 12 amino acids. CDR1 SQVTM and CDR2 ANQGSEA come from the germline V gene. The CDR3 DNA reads TGCAGCGTTGATAACAGGGCGCAGGGCTACACCTTC. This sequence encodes CSVDNRAQGYTF.

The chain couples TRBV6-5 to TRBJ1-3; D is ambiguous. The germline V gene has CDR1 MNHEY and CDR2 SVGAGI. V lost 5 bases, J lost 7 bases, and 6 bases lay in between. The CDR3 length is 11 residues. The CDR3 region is CASSRLNTIYF. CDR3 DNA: TGTGCCAGCAGTCGACTGAACACCATATATTTT.

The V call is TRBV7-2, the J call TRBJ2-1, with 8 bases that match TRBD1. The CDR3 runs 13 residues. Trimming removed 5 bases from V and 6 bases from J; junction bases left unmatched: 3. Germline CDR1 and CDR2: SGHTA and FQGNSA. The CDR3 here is CASSLGQGNEQFF. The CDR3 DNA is TGTGCCAGCAGCCTCGGACAGGGCAATGAGCAGTTCTTC.

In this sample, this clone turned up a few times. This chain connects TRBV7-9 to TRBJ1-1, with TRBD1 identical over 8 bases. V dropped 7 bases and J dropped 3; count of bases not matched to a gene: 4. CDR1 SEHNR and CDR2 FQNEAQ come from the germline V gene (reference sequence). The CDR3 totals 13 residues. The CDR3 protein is CASNRGGDTEAFF. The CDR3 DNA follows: TGTGCCAGCAACAGGGGGGGGGACACTGAAGCTTTCTTT.

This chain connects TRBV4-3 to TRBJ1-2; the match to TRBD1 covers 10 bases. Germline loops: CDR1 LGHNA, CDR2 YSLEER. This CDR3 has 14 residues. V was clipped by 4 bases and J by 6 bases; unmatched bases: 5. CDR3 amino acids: CASSRGQGVDGYTF. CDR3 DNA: TGCGCCAGCAGCCGAGGACAGGGGGTTGATGGCTACACCTTC.

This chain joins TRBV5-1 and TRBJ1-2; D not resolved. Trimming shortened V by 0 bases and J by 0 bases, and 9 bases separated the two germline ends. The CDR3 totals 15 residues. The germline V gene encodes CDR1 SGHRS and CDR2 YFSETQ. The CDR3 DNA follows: TGCGCCAGCAGCTTGGAACTTAGAGCTAACTATGGCTACACCTTC. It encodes CASSLELRANYGYTF.

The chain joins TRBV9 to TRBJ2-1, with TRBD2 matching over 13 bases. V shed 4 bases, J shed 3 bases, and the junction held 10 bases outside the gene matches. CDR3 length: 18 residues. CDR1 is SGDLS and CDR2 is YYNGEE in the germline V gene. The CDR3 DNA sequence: TGTGCCAGCAGCTTATACCCCAGGACTAGCGGGAGCTACAATGAGCAGTTCTTC. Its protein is CASSLYPRTSGSYNEQFF.

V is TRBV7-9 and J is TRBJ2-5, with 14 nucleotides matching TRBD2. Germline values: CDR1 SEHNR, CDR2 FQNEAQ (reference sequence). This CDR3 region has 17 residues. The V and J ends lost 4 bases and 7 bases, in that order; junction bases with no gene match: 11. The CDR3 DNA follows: TGTGCCAGCAGCTCCTCCGGGACTAGCGGGGGCCTTGGGACCCAGTACTTC. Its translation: CASSSSGTSGGLGTQYF.

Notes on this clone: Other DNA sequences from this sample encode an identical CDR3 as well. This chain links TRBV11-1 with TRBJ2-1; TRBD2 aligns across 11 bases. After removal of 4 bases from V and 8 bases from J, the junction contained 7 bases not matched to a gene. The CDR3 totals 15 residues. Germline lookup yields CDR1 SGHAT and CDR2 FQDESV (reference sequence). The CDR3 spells CASSSGLAGGYEQFF. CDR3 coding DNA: TGTGCCAGCAGCTCGGGGCTAGCGGGAGGATATGAGCAGTTCTTC.